This entry is about one TCR beta chain. Its cognate antigen is unknown. This entry is derived from a study of blood T cells in healthy people across ages. Study background: When template switching was applied, about one barcoded beta molecule was captured per two T cells.

Study-wide points: Long-lived donors had more naive CD4+ cells and higher diversity than aged donors. With unsorted PBMCs, a conclusive comparison of naive versus antigen-experienced cells was not possible. Samples with more naive T cells showed higher observed beta diversity.

It was with a sample-barcoded 5' primer and a J-beta primer mix that a second PCR of roughly 7 to 12 cycles was run. TCRdb itself ran the 5' RACE reads through MiXCR, one entry per CDR3 protein. The sample has hundreds of thousands of distinct CDR3 sequences, 20% to 25% seen once. These sequences were also reported in another study, on T cells of mothers and their children.

What was sequenced was blood. The sequence was collected from a boy younger than 18 in good health.

The CDR3 bases are TGTGCCAGCAGTAAGCCGGGACGCCTCTATGGCTACACCTTC. It yields the protein CASSKPGRLYGYTF. The chain is built from TRBV9 and TRBJ1-2; weak D call: TRBD1 (5 bases). This CDR3 is built from 14 residues. Deletions cut 5 bases from V and 4 bases from J, with 15 bases between. Per germline, CDR1 SGDLS and CDR2 YYNGEE.